A single T cell receptor (beta chain) is shown here with its context. This sample is drawn from a study of control samples from healthy donors and cancer patients. TCRdb keeps only in-frame clones here, not all; method: immunoSEQ multiplex PCR. The table lists about 170,000 clones, roughly 90% of them singletons. The CDR3 totals 15 residues. Germline loops: CDR1 SGHTA, CDR2 FQGNSA. Trimming took 5 bases from V and 7 from J; bases not matched to a gene: 6. This chain connects TRBV7-2 to TRBJ2-1, with 12 positions matching TRBD2. The TCR originated in a man younger than 40 in good health. Source material: blood. This CDR3 is CASSPLAGGLNEQFF. The DNA of the CDR3 is TGTGCCAGCAGCCCGCTAGCGGGGGGGCTGAATGAGCAGTTCTTC.